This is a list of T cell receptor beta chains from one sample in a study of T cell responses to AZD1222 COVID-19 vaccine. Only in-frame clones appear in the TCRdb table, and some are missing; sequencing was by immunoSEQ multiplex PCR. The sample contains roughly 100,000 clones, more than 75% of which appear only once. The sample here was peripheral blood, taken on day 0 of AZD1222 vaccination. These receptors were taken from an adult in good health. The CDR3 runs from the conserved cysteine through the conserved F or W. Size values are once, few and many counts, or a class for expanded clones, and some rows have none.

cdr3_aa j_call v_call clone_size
CASSQQAGVADTQYF TRBJ2-3 TRBV4-2 -
CASRRDNTYEQYF TRBJ2-7 TRBV6-5 -
CASSQVAGAYNEQFF TRBJ2-1 TRBV3-1/TRBV3-2 -
CASSVAGEAYEQYF TRBJ2-7 TRBV9 -
CASSVGLALSTDTQYF TRBJ2-3 TRBV9 -
CASSLGPGSSAQPQHF TRBJ1-5 TRBV6-2/TRBV6-3 -
CASSYSTPPQQYF TRBJ2-7 TRBV6-2/TRBV6-3 -
CASSSLAAPYEQYF TRBJ2-7 TRBV7-2 few
CSVGSSGSLETQYF TRBJ2-5 TRBV29-1 -
CASSTQGNQPQHF TRBJ1-5 TRBV7-9 -
CASSLGQGVGNTEAFF TRBJ1-1 TRBV5-4 -
CASSQYDTSNYGYTF TRBJ1-2 TRBV3-1/TRBV3-2 -
CATSSISGRNNEQFF TRBJ2-1 TRBV24-1 few
CASSQELMYNSPLHF TRBJ1-6 TRBV4-3 -
CATQPGRGFQETQYF TRBJ2-5 TRBV10-3 -
CASSDLSGLTLEQYF TRBJ2-7 TRBV6-4 -
CASSLVGGYEQYF TRBJ2-7 TRBV7-9 -
CASSLGQFSGYTF TRBJ1-2 TRBV11-3 -